This record concerns one T cell receptor (beta chain) sequence. Its cognate antigen is unknown. Time point specified: baseline, week 1 (first vaccination visit). The treatment is: pre-vaccination baseline after standard-of-care therapy. These data come from a study of a mutant IDH1 vaccine in newly diagnosed glioma. TCRdb's table, derived via immunoSEQ multiplex PCR, lists solely in-frame clones and lacks some. The sample lists some 22,000 clones, about 89% occurring once. General study findings and limits: Pseudoprogression seemed unlinked to shifts in top peripheral T cell clonotypes.

CDR3 size: 13 residues. CDR1 is MRHNA, CDR2 SNTAGT, per germline. Trimming cost V 6 bases and J 1 base, with 9 bases left between them. The chain joins TRBV6-4 to TRBJ1-1, with no clear D. This receptor was taken from a man between 25 and 39 years old with glioma. The specimen comprised PBMCs, sampled from a glioma patient treated with radiotherapy, temozolomide or both. CDR3 sequence: CASSETRNTEAFF. The CDR3 DNA reads as TGTGCCAGCAGCGAGACAAGGAACACTGAAGCTTTCTTT.